Described below is a single T cell receptor (beta chain) sequence and its context. Antigen: not known. The germline V gene has CDR1 SEHNR and CDR2 FQNEAQ (reference sequence). V was pared by 1 base and J by 4 bases, with 7 bases between. The length of the CDR3 is 13 residues. The data were taken from a study of yellow fever vaccine responses in identical twins. TCRdb reprocessed the RT-PCR reads with MiXCR, giving one entry per CDR3 protein. The data show around 7,700 distinct CDR3 sequences, with about 86% seen just once and less than 1.5% held by the top ten. The study's findings and limits: Reports say the vaccine T cell response in twins looked partly convergent and partly personalized.

Source: T cells from blood (PBMCs), unsorted or a sorted subset (not recorded which), taken before or after yellow fever vaccination (not recorded which). The chain carries TRBV7-9 and TRBJ2-5; no reliable D call. This receptor was identified in a woman aged 18 to 35 who received the yellow fever vaccine. This CDR3 reads CASSLEPTETQYF. The CDR3 DNA reads TGTGCCAGCAGCTTAGAACCAACAGAGACCCAGTACTTC.